The 4 T cell receptor beta chains below all came from one sample that was sequenced in a study of identical twins. In TCRdb, the 5' RACE reads were re-called with MiXCR into one record per CDR3 protein. Among fewer than 350,000 distinct CDR3 sequences, under 9.5% were seen once, and the ten largest hold less than 2.5%. These records were also assigned to another study, of yellow fever vaccine responses in identical twins.

The sequenced sample was memory (CD45RO+) T cells sorted from blood. These receptors came from a woman between 18 and 29 years old in good health.

This chain joins TRBV20-1 and TRBJ2-3; 9 nucleotides line up with TRBD2. The trim removed 3 bases at V and 8 bases at J, leaving 9 bases unmatched. There are 14 residues in the CDR3. Germline V gene data show CDR1 as DFQATT and CDR2 as SNEGSKA (reference sequence). CDR3 loop: CSASGVAGVGTQYF. In DNA, the CDR3 is TGCAGTGCTAGCGGGGTAGCGGGGGTGGGTACGCAGTATTTT.

At least ten counts were recorded for this clonotype. J is TRBJ2-2 and V is TRBV12-3 or TRBV12-4; no clear D. V lost 3 bases to trimming and J lost 4 bases, with 12 bases between them. There are 15 residues in the CDR3. CDR3 sequence: CASSFGRSGTGELFF. For the CDR3, the DNA is TGTGCCAGCAGTTTCGGGCGGTCGGGCACCGGGGAGCTGTTTTTT.

This clonotype was counted many times. This chain connects TRBV7-2 to TRBJ2-1, with 13 bases matching TRBD2. V gave up 5 bases and J gave up 4 bases; unmatched junction bases: 11. Per the germline V gene, CDR1 is SGHTA and CDR2 is FQGNSA. This CDR3 has 18 amino acids. This CDR3 is CASSLRLAGGYEYNEQFF. CDR3 DNA sequence: TGTGCCAGCAGCCTGCGACTAGCGGGAGGCTATGAATACAATGAGCAGTTCTTC.

This chain joins TRBV4-2 and TRBJ2-1; possibly TRBD2 for D (5 bases). The CDR3 is 16 residues long. Germline V lookup: CDR1 LGHNA, CDR2 YNFKEQ. Between the trimmed V and J ends, which lost 1 base and 2 bases, there was a span of 12 bases. In nucleotides, the CDR3 is TGTGCCAGCAGCCAAGCTTCAGCGGATCCCTACAATGAGCAGTTCTTC. It encodes CASSQASADPYNEQFF.